This T cell receptor beta chain came from a study of response to subunit inactivated influenza vaccine. Findings of the study overall: Every seasonal influenza vaccination brings in few new T cells, the authors suggested.

About this clonotype itself: Its cognate antigen is unknown.

The germline CDR1 and CDR2 sequences are KGHDR and SFDVKD. V shed 3 bases, J shed 5 bases, and the junction held 3 bases outside the gene matches. The CDR3 extends over 14 amino acids. Each CDR3 protein gets one entry after TCRdb re-called the RT-PCR reads with MiXCR. In the table there are about 700,000 distinct CDR3 sequences, about 15% of which are singletons. The chain employs TRBV24-1 and TRBJ2-5; TRBD2 agrees at 9 bases. The source is a man aged 45-60 years who received an inactivated influenza vaccine. The input for sequencing was PBMCs from blood, taken 11 to 12 days after vaccination. The CDR3 sequence: CATSDRTSGETQYF. The CDR3 coding sequence is TGTGCCACCAGTGATCGAACTAGCGGGGAGACCCAGTACTTC.